One and the same sample provided the 18 T cell receptor beta chains below, sequenced in a study of blood T cell repertoires in COVID-19 (dated by TCRdb to the early 2020s). The library was prepared using the immunoSEQ multiplex PCR assay. The immuneACCESS repertoire file appears here via TCRdb, limited to in-frame rearrangements. These files lack a portion of the clones; in checked studies, under half of the deficit traces to unresolved V genes, and the cause of the others is not known. This sample holds about 480,000 clones; 70% to 90% were observed only once. The top ten hold around 1.9% of the sample. The sequencing input was PBMCs or T cells enriched from blood (not recorded which). The receptors were sampled from a woman aged 35 to 49 who had recovered from COVID-19.

This chain links TRBV6-2 or TRBV6-3 with TRBJ2-3; D might be TRBD2 (6 bases). Per germline, CDR1 MNHEY and CDR2 SVGEGT. The V end lost 0 bases, the J end lost 5 bases, and 12 bases lay between the germline ends. There are 15 residues in the CDR3. CDR3: CASSYSGGRRDTQYF. The CDR3 coding sequence is TGTGCCAGCAGTTACTCTGGGGGGAGGAGAGATACGCAGTATTTT.

The rearrangement joins TRBV5-1 to TRBJ2-5, with 14 bases fitting TRBD2. The CDR3 is 17 residues long. Per germline, CDR1 SGHRS and CDR2 YFSETQ. The trim removed 2 bases at V and 1 base at J, leaving 4 bases unmatched. CDR3 protein: CASSLQGLAGAQETQYF. The DNA for the CDR3 is TGCGCCAGCAGCTTACAGGGACTAGCGGGAGCCCAAGAGACCCAGTACTTC. Supplemented by reference TRBV5-1 and TRBJ2-5, the full variable domain reads KAGVTQTPRYLIKTRGQQVTLSCSPISGHRSVSWYQQTPGQGLQFLFEYFSETQRNKGNFPGRFSGRQFSNSRSEMNVSTLELGDSALYLCASSLQGLAGAQETQYFGPGTRLLVL.

The CDR3 loop reads CASSLLAGAADTQYF. As DNA, the CDR3 is TGTGCCAGCAGCTTACTAGCGGGAGCAGCAGATACGCAGTATTTT. This sequence joins TRBV5-8 and TRBJ2-3, with 11 bases identical to TRBD2. The V segment lost 2 bases and the J segment 4 bases; nucleotides outside the gene matches: 3. Germline V gene data show CDR1 as SGHTS and CDR2 as YDEGEE. This CDR3 contains 15 residues. Full variable domain (outside the CDR3, taken from reference TRBV5-8 and TRBJ2-3): EAGVTQSPTHLIKTRGQQATLRCSPISGHTSVYWYQQALGLGLQFLLWYDEGEERNRGNFPPRFSGRQFPNYSSELNVNALELEDSALYLCASSLLAGAADTQYFGPGTRLTVL.

The V and J genes are TRBV20-1 and TRBJ2-3; tentative D call: TRBD2 (5 bases). V lost 3 bases, J lost 3 bases, and 10 bases lay in between. The CDR3 extends over 13 amino acids. Per the germline V gene, CDR1 is DFQATT and CDR2 is SNEGSKA (reference sequence). DNA of the CDR3: TGCAGTGCTAGTATAGGAGGTACAGATACGCAGTATTTT. This sequence encodes CSASIGGTDTQYF.

This clone was counted between two and nine times. The chain links TRBV28 to TRBJ1-2, with 10 positions matching TRBD1. The CDR3 loop spans 16 amino acids. V trimming: 1 base; J trimming: 3 bases; junction bases outside the gene matches: 5. CDR1 and CDR2 from the germline V gene are MDHEN and SYDVKM. The CDR3 spells CASSLSGQGRDYGYTF. The CDR3 nucleotides are TGTGCCAGCAGTTTATCGGGACAGGGGAGAGACTATGGCTACACCTTC.

This clone occurred once. This rearrangement joins TRBV14 to TRBJ2-1; possibly TRBD2 for D (6 bases). Between the trimmed V and J ends, which lost 4 bases and 4 bases, there was a span of 17 bases. Germline CDR1 SGHDN, CDR2 FVKESK. The length of the CDR3 is 16 residues. DNA for the CDR3: TGTGCCAGCAGCCGATCCCTCGGGACTCTATACAATGAGCAGTTCTTC. Translated, it gives CASSRSLGTLYNEQFF.

The chain joins TRBV2 to TRBJ1-5; a weak D match, TRBD1 (5 bases). The germline V and J ends were trimmed by 10 bases and 7 bases, with 23 bases remaining between them. From germline, CDR1 is SNHLY and CDR2 FYNNEI. The CDR3 has 15 residues. The CDR3 loop is CATSAEGVMAQPQHF. As DNA, the CDR3 is TGTGCCACTTCTGCAGAAGGGGTTATGGCCCAGCCCCAGCATTTT.

This sequence joins TRBV19 and TRBJ2-2, with 8 nucleotides matching TRBD1. Germline loops: CDR1 LNHDA, CDR2 SQIVND (reference sequence). The CDR3 is 17 residues long. V trimming: 5 bases; J trimming: 3 bases; junction bases outside the gene matches: 11. The CDR3 protein is CASSVSRQGMYTGELFF. Here the CDR3 DNA reads TGTGCCAGTAGTGTTAGTCGACAGGGGATGTACACCGGGGAGCTGTTTTTT.

The chain carries TRBV6-5 and TRBJ2-7; 7 nucleotides match TRBD1. The CDR3 extends over 15 amino acids. After removal of 1 base from V and 3 bases from J, the junction contained 6 bases not matched to a gene. Germline CDR1 and CDR2: MNHEY and SVGAGI. The CDR3 spells CASSYWSTGIYEQYF. The CDR3 DNA follows: TGTGCCAGCAGTTACTGGTCGACAGGGATCTACGAGCAGTACTTC.

The chain is built from TRBV9 and TRBJ1-6; TRBD1 matches 8 bases. The CDR3 totals 14 residues. Unmatched junction bases numbered 3, after V lost 4 bases and J lost 6 bases. Germline-derived CDR1 and CDR2 are SGDLS and YYNGEE. In nucleotides, the CDR3 is TGTGCCAGCAGCACAGACAGGGGTAATTCACCCCTCCACTTT. It specifies CASSTDRGNSPLHF.

This clone was found once. The chain employs TRBV20-1 and TRBJ2-1, with 7 bases matching TRBD1. The CDR3 has 13 amino acids. Per the germline V gene, CDR1 is DFQATT and CDR2 is SNEGSKA (reference sequence). The V gene end was trimmed by 3 bases and the J gene end by 4 bases; junction bases not matched to a gene: 3. The CDR3 DNA reads as TGCAGTGCTAGTTTGGGACAGTACAATGAGCAGTTCTTC. This encodes CSASLGQYNEQFF.

The CDR3 DNA follows: TGCGCCAGCAGCCAAGATCCGTCTAGCGGGACCGATGAGCAGTTCTTC. Translated: CASSQDPSSGTDEQFF. The chain has TRBV4-1 and TRBJ2-1; TRBD2 matches 9 bases. The CDR3 extends over 16 amino acids. Germline V CDR1 and CDR2: MGHRA, YSYEKL. V was clipped by 0 bases and J by 8 bases; unmatched bases: 8.

This clone was recorded once. This chain uses TRBV5-1 with TRBJ1-5; 10 nucleotides agree with TRBD1. This CDR3 region has 15 residues. V was clipped by 3 bases and J by 4 bases; unmatched bases: 4. Germline assignment: CDR1 SGHRS and CDR2 YFSETQ. This chain's CDR3 is CASSSGTGANQPQHF. The CDR3 DNA sequence: TGCGCCAGCAGCTCAGGGACAGGGGCGAATCAGCCCCAGCATTTT.

V usage is TRBV25-1 and J usage is TRBJ1-2, with TRBD1 as a possible D gene (5 bases). Trimming took off 5 bases at V and 1 base at J, with 14 bases between the two ends. This CDR3 has 15 amino acids. Germline V CDR1 and CDR2: MGHDK, SYGVNS. The CDR3 DNA follows: TGTGCCAGCAGTCCAGTCCAGGGAAATAACTATGGCTACACCTTC. Its protein product is CASSPVQGNNYGYTF.

Written as DNA, the CDR3 is TGTGCCAGCCAACAGGGACCGGGCTATGGCTACACCTTC. It specifies CASQQGPGYGYTF. The chain employs TRBV9 and TRBJ1-2; D is possibly TRBD1 (6 bases). Germline CDR1 is SGDLS and CDR2 is YYNGEE. This CDR3 is 13 amino acids long. V was pared by 7 bases and J by 4 bases, with 14 bases between. Filled out from reference TRBV9 and TRBJ1-2, the complete variable domain reads DSGVTQTPKHLITATGQRVTLRCSPRSGDLSVYWYQQSLDQGLQFLIQYYNGEERAKGNILERFSAQQFPDLHSELNLSSLELGDSALYFCASQQGPGYGYTFGSGTRLTVV.

The chain joins TRBV5-4 to TRBJ2-5, with D possibly being TRBD2 (7 bases). The germline V gene has CDR1 SGHNT and CDR2 YYREEE (reference sequence). V lost 5 bases to trimming and J lost 5 bases, with 19 bases between them. The CDR3 covers 15 residues. Here the CDR3 reads CASSRYRGAKETQYF. The DNA of the CDR3 is TGTGCCAGCAGTCGATACCGGGGGGCAAAGGAGACCCAGTACTTC.

The chain uses TRBV5-1 and TRBJ2-3; tentatively, D is TRBD2 (6 bases). CDR1 and CDR2 from the germline V gene are SGHRS and YFSETQ. The V and J ends lost 0 bases and 6 bases respectively, with 14 bases between them. The CDR3 extends over 15 amino acids. The chain's CDR3 is CASSLEEGAGDTQYF. In DNA, the CDR3 is TGCGCCAGCAGCTTGGAGGAGGGTGCCGGGGATACGCAGTATTTT.

This chain links TRBV19 with TRBJ1-5, with TRBD1 matching over 8 bases. The CDR3 is 16 residues long. Germline loops: CDR1 LNHDA, CDR2 SQIVND (reference sequence). V was pared by 3 bases and J by 3 bases, with 7 bases of the junction left unmatched. The CDR3 reads CASSITGTGFNQPQHF. As DNA, the CDR3 is TGTGCCAGTAGTATCACCGGGACAGGTTTCAATCAGCCCCAGCATTTT.